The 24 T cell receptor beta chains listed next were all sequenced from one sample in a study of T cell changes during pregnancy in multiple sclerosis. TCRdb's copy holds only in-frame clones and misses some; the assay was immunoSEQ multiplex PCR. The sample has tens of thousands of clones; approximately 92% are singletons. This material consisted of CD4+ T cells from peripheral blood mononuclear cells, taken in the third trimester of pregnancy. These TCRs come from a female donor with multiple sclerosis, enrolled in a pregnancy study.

CDR3 DNA: TGTGCCAGCTCGCGGACAGGGCAAGATGGCTACACCTTC. It encodes CASSRTGQDGYTF. This chain links TRBV18 with TRBJ1-2, with 8 positions matching TRBD1. The CDR3 consists of 13 residues. Looked up from germline, CDR1 is KGHSH and CDR2 is LQKENI. V lost 6 bases and J lost 6; bases outside the gene matches: 6.

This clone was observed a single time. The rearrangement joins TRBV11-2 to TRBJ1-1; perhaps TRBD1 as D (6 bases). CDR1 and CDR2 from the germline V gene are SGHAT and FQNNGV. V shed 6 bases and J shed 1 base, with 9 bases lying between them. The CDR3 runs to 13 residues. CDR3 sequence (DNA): TGTGCCAGCAGTTGGGGACAGAACACTGAAGCTTTCTTT. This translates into CASSWGQNTEAFF.

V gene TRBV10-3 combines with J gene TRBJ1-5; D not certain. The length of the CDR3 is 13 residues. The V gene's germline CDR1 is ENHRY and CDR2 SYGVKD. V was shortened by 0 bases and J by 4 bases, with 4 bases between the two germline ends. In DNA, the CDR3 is TGTGCCATCAGTGAGTCGGCTAATCAGCCCCAGCATTTT. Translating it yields CAISESANQPQHF.

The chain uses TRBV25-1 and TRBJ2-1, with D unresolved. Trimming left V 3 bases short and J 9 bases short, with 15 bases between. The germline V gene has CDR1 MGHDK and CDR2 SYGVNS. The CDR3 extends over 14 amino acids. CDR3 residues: CASSDTLNTLEQFF. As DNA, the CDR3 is TGTGCCAGCAGTGATACCCTGAATACTCTTGAGCAGTTCTTC.

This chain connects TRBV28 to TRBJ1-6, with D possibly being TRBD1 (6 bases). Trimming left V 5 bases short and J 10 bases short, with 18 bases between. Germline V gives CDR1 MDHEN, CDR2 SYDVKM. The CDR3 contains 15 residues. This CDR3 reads CASSPATGSGSPLHF. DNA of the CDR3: TGTGCCAGCAGTCCAGCTACAGGGTCAGGATCACCCCTCCACTTT.

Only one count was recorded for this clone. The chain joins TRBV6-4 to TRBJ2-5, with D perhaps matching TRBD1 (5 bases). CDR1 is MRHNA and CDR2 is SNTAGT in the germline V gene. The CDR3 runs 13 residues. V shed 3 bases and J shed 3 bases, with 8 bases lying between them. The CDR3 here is CASSEPGKETQYF. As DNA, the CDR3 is TGTGCCAGCAGTGAACCAGGGAAAGAGACCCAGTACTTC.

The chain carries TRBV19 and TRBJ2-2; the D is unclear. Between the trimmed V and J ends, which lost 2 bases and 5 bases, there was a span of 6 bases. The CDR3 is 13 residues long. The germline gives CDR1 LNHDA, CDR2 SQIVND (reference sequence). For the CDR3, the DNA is TGTGCCAGTAGTATACTACTAACCGGGGAGCTGTTTTTT. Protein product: CASSILLTGELFF.

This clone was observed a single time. CDR3 DNA sequence: TGTGCCAGCAGCCATGGGGGCAACTACGAGCAGTACTTC. It yields the protein CASSHGGNYEQYF. This sequence joins TRBV7-2 and TRBJ2-7, with D tentatively TRBD1 (6 bases). V was pared by 5 bases and J by 3 bases, with 11 bases between. Germline CDR1 SGHTA, CDR2 FQGNSA. This CDR3 region has 13 residues.

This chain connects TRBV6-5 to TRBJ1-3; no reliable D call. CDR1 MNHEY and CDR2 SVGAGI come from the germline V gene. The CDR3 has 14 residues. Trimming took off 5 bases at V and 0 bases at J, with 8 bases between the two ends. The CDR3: CASSIQSSGNTIYF. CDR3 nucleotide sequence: TGTGCCAGCAGTATACAGAGCTCTGGAAACACCATATATTTT.

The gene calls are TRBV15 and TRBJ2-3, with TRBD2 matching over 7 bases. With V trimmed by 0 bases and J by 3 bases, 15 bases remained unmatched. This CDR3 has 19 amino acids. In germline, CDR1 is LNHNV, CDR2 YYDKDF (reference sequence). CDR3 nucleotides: TGTGCCACCAGCAGAGATCGAACGGGGAGGGAATTGTGGACAGATACGCAGTATTTT. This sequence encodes CATSRDRTGRELWTDTQYF.

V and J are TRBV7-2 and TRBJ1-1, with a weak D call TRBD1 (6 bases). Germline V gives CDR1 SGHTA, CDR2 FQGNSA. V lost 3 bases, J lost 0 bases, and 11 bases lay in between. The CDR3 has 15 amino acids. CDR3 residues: CASSFGGAMNTEAFF. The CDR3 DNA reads TGTGCCAGCAGCTTTGGGGGCGCGATGAACACTGAAGCTTTCTTT.

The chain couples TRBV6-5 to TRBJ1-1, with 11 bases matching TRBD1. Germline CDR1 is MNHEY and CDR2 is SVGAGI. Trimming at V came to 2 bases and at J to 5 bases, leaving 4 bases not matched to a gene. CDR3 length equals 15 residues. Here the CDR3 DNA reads TGTGCCAGCAGTTACGGGACAGGGGGAAGAACTGAAGCTTTCTTT. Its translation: CASSYGTGGRTEAFF.

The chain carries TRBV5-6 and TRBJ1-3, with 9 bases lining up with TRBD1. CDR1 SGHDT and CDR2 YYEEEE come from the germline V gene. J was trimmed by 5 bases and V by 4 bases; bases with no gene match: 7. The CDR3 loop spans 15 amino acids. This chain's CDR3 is CASSPGGTGRNTIYF. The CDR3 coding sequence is TGTGCCAGCAGCCCCGGTGGGACAGGGCGAAACACCATATATTTT.

CDR3 bases: TGTGCCAGCAGGCCACAGGGGGCCACGAACTATGGCTACACCTTC. Translation gives CASRPQGATNYGYTF. J is TRBJ1-2 and V is TRBV5-5, with 9 bases matching TRBD1. The germline V gene encodes CDR1 SGHKS and CDR2 YYEKEE (reference sequence). The CDR3 is made up of 15 amino acids. J lost 2 bases, V lost 5 bases, and 7 bases had no gene match.

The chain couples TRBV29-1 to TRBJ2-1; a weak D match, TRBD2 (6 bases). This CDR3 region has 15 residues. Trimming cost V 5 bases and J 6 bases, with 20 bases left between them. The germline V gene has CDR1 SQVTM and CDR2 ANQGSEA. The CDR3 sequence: CSVPRSGGRGNEQFF. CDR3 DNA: TGCAGCGTTCCTAGGTCCGGGGGTAGAGGCAATGAGCAGTTCTTC.

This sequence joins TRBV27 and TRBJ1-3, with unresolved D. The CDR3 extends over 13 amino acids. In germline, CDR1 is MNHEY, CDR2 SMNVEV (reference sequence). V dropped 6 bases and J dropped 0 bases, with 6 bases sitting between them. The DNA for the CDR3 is TGTGCCAGCAGACTAAGCTCTGGAAACACCATATATTTT. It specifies CASRLSSGNTIYF.

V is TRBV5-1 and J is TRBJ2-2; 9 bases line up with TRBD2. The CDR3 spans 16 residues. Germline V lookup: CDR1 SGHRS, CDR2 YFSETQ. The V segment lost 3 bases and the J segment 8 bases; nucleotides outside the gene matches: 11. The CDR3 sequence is CASSSASGVVTGELFF. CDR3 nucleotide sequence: TGCGCCAGCAGCTCGGCTAGCGGGGTCGTAACGGGGGAGCTGTTTTTT. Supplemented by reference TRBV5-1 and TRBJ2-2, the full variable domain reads KAGVTQTPRYLIKTRGQQVTLSCSPISGHRSVSWYQQTPGQGLQFLFEYFSETQRNKGNFPGRFSGRQFSNSRSEMNVSTLELGDSALYLCASSSASGVVTGELFFGEGSRLTVL.

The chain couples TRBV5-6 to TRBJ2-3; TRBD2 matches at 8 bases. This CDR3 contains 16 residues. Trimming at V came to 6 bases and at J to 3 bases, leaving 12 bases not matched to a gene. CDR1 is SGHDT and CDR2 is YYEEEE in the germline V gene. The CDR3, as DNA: TGTGCCAGCACCATTCCGGCCGGGGGGGCGACAGATACGCAGTATTTT. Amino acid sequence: CASTIPAGGATDTQYF.

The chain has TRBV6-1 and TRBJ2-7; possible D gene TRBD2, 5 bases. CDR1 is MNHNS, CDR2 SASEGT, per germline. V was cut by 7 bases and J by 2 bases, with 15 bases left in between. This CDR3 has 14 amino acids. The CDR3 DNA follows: TGTGCCAGCACCCCCGGGCTAGCCGCCTACGAGCAGTACTTC. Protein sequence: CASTPGLAAYEQYF.

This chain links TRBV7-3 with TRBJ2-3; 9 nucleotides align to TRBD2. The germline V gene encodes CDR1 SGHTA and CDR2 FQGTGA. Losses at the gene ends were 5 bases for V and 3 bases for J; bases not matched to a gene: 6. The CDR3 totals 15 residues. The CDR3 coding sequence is TGTGCCAGCAGCCCATATGCGGGGGGGACAGATACGCAGTATTTT. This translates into CASSPYAGGTDTQYF.

DNA for the CDR3: TGCGCCAGCAGCCAAGATGCCAGGTCCGGAAGTAACTATGGCTACACCTTC. This gives the protein CASSQDARSGSNYGYTF. This chain uses TRBV4-3 with TRBJ1-2; D not certain. V lost 0 bases and J 1 base, leaving 15 bases between the germline ends. Germline V gene sequence: CDR1 LGHNA, CDR2 YSLEER. This CDR3 is 17 amino acids long.

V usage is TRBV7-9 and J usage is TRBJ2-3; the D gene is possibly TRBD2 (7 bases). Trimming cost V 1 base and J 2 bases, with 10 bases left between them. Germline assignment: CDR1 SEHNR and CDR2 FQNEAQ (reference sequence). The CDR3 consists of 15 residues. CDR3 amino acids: CASSLVGGATDTQYF. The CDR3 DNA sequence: TGTGCCAGCAGCTTAGTAGGGGGGGCCACAGATACGCAGTATTTT.

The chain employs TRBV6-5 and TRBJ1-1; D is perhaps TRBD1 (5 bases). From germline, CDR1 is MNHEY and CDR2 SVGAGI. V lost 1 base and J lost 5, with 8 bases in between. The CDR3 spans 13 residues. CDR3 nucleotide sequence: TGTGCCAGCAGTTACTTGGGGGGAACTGAAGCTTTCTTT. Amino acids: CASSYLGGTEAFF.

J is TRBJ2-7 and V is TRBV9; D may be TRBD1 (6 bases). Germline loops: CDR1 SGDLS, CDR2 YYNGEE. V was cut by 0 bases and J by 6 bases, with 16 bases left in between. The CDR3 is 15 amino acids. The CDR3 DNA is TGTGCCAGCAGCGTAGAGACAGGCTCTCTGTCCGAGCAGTACTTC. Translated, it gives CASSVETGSLSEQYF.